The source of this T cell receptor (beta chain) is a study of long-term antiretroviral therapy in people with HIV. Findings and limits, study-wide: Documentation of ART adherence, viral resistance or therapy changes was absent.

Sequencing relied on immunoSEQ assay v3.0, run at survey level. Here immunoSEQ multiplex PCR was the method, and the copy in TCRdb shows in-frame clones only, minus some. In the table there are approximately 29,000 clones, roughly 90% of which are singletons. As regards this clone: Its antigen is as yet unknown.

The CDR3 has 16 residues. The V end lost 0 bases, the J end lost 1 base, and 12 bases lay between the germline ends. Germline-derived CDR1 and CDR2 are SGHNT and YYREEE (reference sequence). This specimen was unsorted PBMCs, taken 0.5 years after starting antiretroviral therapy. This receptor was obtained from a woman between 18 and 29 years old with HIV. The rearrangement joins TRBV5-4 to TRBJ2-3; TRBD1 might be the D (5 bases). CDR3 amino acids: CASSLEGARGTDTQYF. For the CDR3, the DNA is TGTGCCAGCAGCTTGGAAGGGGCACGGGGCACAGATACGCAGTATTTT.